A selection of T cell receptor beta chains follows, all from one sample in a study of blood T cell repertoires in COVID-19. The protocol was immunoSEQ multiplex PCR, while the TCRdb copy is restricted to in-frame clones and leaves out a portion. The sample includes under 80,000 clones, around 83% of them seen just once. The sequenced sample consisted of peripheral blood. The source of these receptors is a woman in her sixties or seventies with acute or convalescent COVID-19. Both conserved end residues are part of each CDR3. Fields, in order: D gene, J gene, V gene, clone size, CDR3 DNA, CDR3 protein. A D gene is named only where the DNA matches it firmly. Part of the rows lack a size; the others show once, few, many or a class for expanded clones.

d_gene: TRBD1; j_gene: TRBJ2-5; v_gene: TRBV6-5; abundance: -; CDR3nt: TGTGCCAGCAGTTACTACAGGGGAGAGACCCAGTACTTC; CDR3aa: CASSYYRGETQYF
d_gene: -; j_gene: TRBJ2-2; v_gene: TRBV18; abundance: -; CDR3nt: TGTGCCAGCTCACCACCGATGATGAGCACCGGGGAGCTGTTTTTT; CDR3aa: CASSPPMMSTGELFF
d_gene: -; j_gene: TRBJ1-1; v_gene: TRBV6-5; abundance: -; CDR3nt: TGTGCCAGCACCGAGCCCTTTGGGCAGAAAGCTTTCTTT; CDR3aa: CASTEPFGQKAFF
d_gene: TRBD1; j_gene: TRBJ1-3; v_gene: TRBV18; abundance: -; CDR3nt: TGTGCCAGCTCACCATCCGGGACAGGGGCCTCTGGAAACACCATATATTTT; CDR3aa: CASSPSGTGASGNTIYF
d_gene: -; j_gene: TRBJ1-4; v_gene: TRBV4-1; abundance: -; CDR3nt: TGCGCCAGCAGCCCGCGATGGGGGCAGGGAACTGAAAAACTGTTTTTT; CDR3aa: CASSPRWGQGTEKLFF
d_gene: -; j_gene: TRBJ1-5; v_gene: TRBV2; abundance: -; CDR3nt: TGTGCCAGCAGTGAGACGGGAGGTCGCAATCAGCCCCAGCATTTT; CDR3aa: CASSETGGRNQPQHF
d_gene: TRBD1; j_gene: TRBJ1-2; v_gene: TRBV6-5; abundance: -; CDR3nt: TGTGCCAGCAGTTACTACGCCGGGACAGGGGGCTACACCTTC; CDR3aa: CASSYYAGTGGYTF
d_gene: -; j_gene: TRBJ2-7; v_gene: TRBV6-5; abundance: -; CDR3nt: TGTGCCAGCAGTTACTCGAGCGGCGGGGGCCACGGCGAGCAGTACTTC; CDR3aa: CASSYSSGGGHGEQYF
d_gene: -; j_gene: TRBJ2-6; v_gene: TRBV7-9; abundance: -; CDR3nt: TGTGCCAGCAGCGTCAGAGGTCCGGGGGCCAACGTCCTGACTTTC; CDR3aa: CASSVRGPGANVLTF
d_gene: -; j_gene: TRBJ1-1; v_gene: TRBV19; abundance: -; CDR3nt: TGTGCCAGTAGTATAGTTATTTCCAGGGCTGAAGCTTTCTTT; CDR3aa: CASSIVISRAEAFF
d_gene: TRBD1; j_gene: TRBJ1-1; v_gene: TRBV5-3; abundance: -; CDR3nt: TGTGCCAGAAGCGACGGGACAGGGAGCACTGAAGCTTTCTTT; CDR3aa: CARSDGTGSTEAFF
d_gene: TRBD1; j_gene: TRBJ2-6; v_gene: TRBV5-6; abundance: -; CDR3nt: TGTGCCAGCACCTTCTTCGCCGGGACAGGGGTAAATGGGGCCAACGTCCTGACTTTC; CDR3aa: CASTFFAGTGVNGANVLTF
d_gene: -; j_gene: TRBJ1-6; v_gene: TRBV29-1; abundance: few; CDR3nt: TGCAGCGTTGCGGGGTCCAATAATTCACCCCTCCACTTT; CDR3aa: CSVAGSNNSPLHF
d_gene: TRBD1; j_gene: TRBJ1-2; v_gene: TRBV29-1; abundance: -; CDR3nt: TGCAGCGTTGCCGCCGGGACAGGTGGAGTCTATGGCTACACCTTC; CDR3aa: CSVAAGTGGVYGYTF
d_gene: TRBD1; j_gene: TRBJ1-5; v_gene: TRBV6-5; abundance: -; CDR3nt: TGTGCCAGCAGTTACTCTGGACAGGGCAGACAGCCCCAGCATTTT; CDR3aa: CASSYSGQGRQPQHF
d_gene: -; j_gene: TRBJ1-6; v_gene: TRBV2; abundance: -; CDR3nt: TGTGCCAGCAGTGAATCGGAGGGCGGATCACCCCTCCACTTT; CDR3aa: CASSESEGGSPLHF
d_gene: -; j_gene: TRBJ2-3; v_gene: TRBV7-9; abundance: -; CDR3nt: TGTGCCAGCAGCTGGGGGAGGCGGAACTCCTTTGTGGATACGCAGTATTTT; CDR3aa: CASSWGRRNSFVDTQYF
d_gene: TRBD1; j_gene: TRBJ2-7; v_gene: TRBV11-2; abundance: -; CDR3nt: TGTGCCAGCAGCTTTGGGGACAGCTCCTACGAGCAGTACTTC; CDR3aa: CASSFGDSSYEQYF
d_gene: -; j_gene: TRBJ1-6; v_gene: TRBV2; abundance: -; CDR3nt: TGTGCCAGCAGTGTGGGTAGGGAGGCCCTCCACTTT; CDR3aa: CASSVGREALHF
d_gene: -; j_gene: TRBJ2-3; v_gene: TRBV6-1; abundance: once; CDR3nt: TGTGCCAGCAGTGATATACAGAACACAGATACGCAGTATTTT; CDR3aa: CASSDIQNTDTQYF
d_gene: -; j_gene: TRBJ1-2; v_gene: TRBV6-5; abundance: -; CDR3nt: TGTGCCAGCAGCTATCAGGGCACCTATGGCTACACCTTC; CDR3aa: CASSYQGTYGYTF
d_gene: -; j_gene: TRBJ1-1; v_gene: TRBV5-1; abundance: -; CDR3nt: TGCGCCAGCAGCCTAGGCTCCAGCACTGAAGCTTTCTTT; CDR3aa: CASSLGSSTEAFF
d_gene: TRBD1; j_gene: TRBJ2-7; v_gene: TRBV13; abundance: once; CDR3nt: TGTGCCAGCAGCTTAGGCTTAGGGACAGGGGGTTTTACCTACGAGCAGTACTTC; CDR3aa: CASSLGLGTGGFTYEQYF
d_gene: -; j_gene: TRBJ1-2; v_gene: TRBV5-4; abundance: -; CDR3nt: TGTGCCAGCAGCTTGGGTCCGGGGGGAGATGGCTACACCTTC; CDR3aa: CASSLGPGGDGYTF
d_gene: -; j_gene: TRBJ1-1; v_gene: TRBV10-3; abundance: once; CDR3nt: TGTGCCATCAGTGCCGTGAACACTGAAGCTTTCTTT; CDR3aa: CAISAVNTEAFF
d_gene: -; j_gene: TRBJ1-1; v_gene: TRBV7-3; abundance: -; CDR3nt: TGTGCCAGATGGGGATGGCTTCGGGGTTGTAACACTGAAGCTTTCTTT; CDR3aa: CARWGWLRGCNTEAFF
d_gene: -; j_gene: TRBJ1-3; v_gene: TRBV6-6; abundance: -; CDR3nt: TGTGCCAGCAGTTACTTGAGCTCTGGAAACACCATATATTTT; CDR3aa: CASSYLSSGNTIYF
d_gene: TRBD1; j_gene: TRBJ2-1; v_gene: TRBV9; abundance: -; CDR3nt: TGTGCCAGCAGCGCGGGGTCCGGGACAGGGCTGTTCTCCTACAATGAGCAGTTCTTC; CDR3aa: CASSAGSGTGLFSYNEQFF
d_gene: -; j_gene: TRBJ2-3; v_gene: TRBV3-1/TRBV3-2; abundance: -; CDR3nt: TGTGCCAGCAGCGTTGGGGAGGATGATACGCAGTATTTT; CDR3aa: CASSVGEDDTQYF
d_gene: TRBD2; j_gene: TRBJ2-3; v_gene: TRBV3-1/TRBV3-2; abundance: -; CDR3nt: TGTGCCAGCACCCTAAGACGGCGGGGGGGGAGCACAGATACGCAGTATTTT; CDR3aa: CASTLRRRGGSTDTQYF
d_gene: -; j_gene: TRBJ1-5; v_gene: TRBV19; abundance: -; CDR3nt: TGTGCCAGTAGTATAGGAACAGCCAATCAGCCCCAGCATTTT; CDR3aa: CASSIGTANQPQHF
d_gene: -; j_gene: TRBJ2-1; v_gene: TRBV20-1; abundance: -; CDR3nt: TGCAGTGCTAGTCTAGCCATACGAAACAATGAGCAGTTCTTC; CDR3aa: CSASLAIRNNEQFF
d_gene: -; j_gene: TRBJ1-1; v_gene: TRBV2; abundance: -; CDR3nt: TGTGCCAGCAGTGAGAACCAGTATACTGAAGCTTTCTTT; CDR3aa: CASSENQYTEAFF
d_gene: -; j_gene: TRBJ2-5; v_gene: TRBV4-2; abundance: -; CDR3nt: TGTGCCAGCAGCCAAGTCGGAGCGGGGACATATCAAGAGACCCAGTACTTC; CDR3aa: CASSQVGAGTYQETQYF
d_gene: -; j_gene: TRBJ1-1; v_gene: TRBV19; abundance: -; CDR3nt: TGTGCCAGCGCCCAATTAGGAGGGCCGGGCACTGAAGCTTTCTTT; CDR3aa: CASAQLGGPGTEAFF
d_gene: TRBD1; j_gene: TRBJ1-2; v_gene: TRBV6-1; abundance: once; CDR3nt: TGTGCCAGCAGTGAGACCTGGACAGGGCCTTATGGCTACACCTTC; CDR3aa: CASSETWTGPYGYTF
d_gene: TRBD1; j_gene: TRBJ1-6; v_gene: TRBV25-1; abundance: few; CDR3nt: TGTGCCAGCAGCGGTGGGACAGCCTATAATTCACCCCTCCACTTT; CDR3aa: CASSGGTAYNSPLHF
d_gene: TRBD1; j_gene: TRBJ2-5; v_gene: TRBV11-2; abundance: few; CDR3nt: TGTGCCAGCAGCTTCGTACGGGGACAGCAAGAGACCCAGTACTTC; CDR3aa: CASSFVRGQQETQYF
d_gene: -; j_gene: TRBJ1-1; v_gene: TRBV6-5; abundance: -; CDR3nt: TGTGCCAGCAAGAAAGGGGGTGGCACTGAAGCTTTCTTT; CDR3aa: CASKKGGGTEAFF
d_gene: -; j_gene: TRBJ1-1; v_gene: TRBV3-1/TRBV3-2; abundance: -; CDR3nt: TGTGCCAGCAGCCAATTGCCAGCGACTGAAGCTTTCTTT; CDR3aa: CASSQLPATEAFF